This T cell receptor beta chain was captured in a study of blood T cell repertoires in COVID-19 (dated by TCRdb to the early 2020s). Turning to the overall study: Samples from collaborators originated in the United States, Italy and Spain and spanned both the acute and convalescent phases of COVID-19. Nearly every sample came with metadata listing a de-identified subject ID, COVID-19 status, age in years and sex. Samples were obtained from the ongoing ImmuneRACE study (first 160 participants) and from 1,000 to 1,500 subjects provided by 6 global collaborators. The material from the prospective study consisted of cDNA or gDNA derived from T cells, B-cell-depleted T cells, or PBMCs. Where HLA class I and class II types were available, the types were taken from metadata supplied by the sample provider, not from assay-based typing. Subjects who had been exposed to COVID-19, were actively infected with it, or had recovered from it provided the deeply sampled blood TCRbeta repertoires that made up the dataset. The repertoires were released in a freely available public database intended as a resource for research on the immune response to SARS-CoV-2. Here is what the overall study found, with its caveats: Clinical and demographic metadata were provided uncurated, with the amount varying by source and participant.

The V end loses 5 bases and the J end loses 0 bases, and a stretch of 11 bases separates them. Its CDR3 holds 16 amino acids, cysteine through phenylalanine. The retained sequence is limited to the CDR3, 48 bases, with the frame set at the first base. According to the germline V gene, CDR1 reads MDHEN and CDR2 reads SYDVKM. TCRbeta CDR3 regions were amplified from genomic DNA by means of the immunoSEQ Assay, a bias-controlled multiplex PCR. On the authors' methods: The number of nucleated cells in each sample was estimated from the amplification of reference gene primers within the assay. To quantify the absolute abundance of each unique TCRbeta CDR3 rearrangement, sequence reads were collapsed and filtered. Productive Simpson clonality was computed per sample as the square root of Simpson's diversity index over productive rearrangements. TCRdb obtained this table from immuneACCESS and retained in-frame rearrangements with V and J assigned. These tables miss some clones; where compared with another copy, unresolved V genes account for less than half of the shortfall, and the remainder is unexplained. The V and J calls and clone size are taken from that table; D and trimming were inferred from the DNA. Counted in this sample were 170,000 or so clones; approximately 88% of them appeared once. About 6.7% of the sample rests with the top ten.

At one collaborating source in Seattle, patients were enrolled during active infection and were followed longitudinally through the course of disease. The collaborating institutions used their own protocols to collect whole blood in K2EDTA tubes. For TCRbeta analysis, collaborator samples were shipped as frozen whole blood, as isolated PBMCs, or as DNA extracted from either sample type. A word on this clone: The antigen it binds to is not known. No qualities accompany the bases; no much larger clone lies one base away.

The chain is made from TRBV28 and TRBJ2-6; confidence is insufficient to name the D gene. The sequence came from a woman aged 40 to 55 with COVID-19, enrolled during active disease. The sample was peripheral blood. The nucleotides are TGTGCCAGCAGTCCCCACACAAGCTCTGGGGCCAACGTCCTGACTTTC. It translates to CASSPHTSSGANVLTF.